The rows below give T cell receptor beta chains drawn from one sample of a study of cytomegalovirus exposure and HLA in healthy donors. Libraries were prepared by immunoSEQ multiplex PCR; TCRdb keeps only in-frame clonotypes and omits some of them. The data show 140,000 to 150,000 clones, approximately 80% seen once. Sequencing was done on a sample of PBMCs. Receptors originate from a boy between 2 and 10 years old in good health and CMV-seronegative. Each CDR3 is given with its conserved first and last residue. Each record gives: V gene, clone size, J gene, D gene, CDR3 DNA, CDR3 protein. The D gene is left open where the match is weak. For some rows the clone size is stated as once, few or many, or as a class when expanded; others skip it.

v_call: TRBV5-4; clone_size: -; j_call: TRBJ2-3; d_call: TRBD2; cdr3_nt: TGTGCCAGCAGCGCGGGGGAGATGGATACGCAGTATTTT; cdr3_aa: CASSAGEMDTQYF
v_call: TRBV2; clone_size: -; j_call: TRBJ2-7; d_call: -; cdr3_nt: TGTGCCAGCAGTGCTAACTCCTACGAGCAGTACTTC; cdr3_aa: CASSANSYEQYF
v_call: TRBV5-6; clone_size: -; j_call: TRBJ1-1; d_call: -; cdr3_nt: TGTGCCAGCAGCTCTAGCCCAGAGAAAGGGGGCACTGAAGCTTTCTTT; cdr3_aa: CASSSSPEKGGTEAFF
v_call: TRBV6-1; clone_size: -; j_call: TRBJ2-1; d_call: -; cdr3_nt: TGTGCCAGCAGAACAGACAGGCCTTCCTACAATGAGCAGTTCTTC; cdr3_aa: CASRTDRPSYNEQFF
v_call: TRBV5-1; clone_size: -; j_call: TRBJ2-5; d_call: -; cdr3_nt: TGCGCCAGCAGCAAATACGAGGAGACCCAGTACTTC; cdr3_aa: CASSKYEETQYF
v_call: TRBV27; clone_size: -; j_call: TRBJ2-5; d_call: -; cdr3_nt: TGTGCCAGCAGTCGCAGGGACCAAGAGACCCAGTACTTC; cdr3_aa: CASSRRDQETQYF
v_call: TRBV30; clone_size: -; j_call: TRBJ1-1; d_call: -; cdr3_nt: TGTGCCTGGAATCGGCAGGGGAGTTACATGAACACTGAAGCTTTCTTT; cdr3_aa: CAWNRQGSYMNTEAFF
v_call: TRBV19; clone_size: -; j_call: TRBJ2-1; d_call: TRBD2; cdr3_nt: TGTGCCAGTAGTTCCTCTAGCGGGAGCCTCCCGGGAGGTGAGCAGTTCTTC; cdr3_aa: CASSSSSGSLPGGEQFF
v_call: TRBV30; clone_size: once; j_call: TRBJ1-4; d_call: -; cdr3_nt: TGTGCCTGGAGCGCAGGGCAGGGGCGGGAAAAACTGTTTTTT; cdr3_aa: CAWSAGQGREKLFF
v_call: TRBV5-4; clone_size: few; j_call: TRBJ1-1; d_call: TRBD1; cdr3_nt: TGTGCCAGCAGCGTGGGACAGGAAAGGACTGAAGCTTTCTTT; cdr3_aa: CASSVGQERTEAFF
v_call: TRBV28; clone_size: -; j_call: TRBJ2-5; d_call: TRBD1; cdr3_nt: TGTGCCAGCAGTCTAGGACAGGGGGCCAAGGGGCGAGAGACCCAGTACTTC; cdr3_aa: CASSLGQGAKGRETQYF
v_call: TRBV4-2; clone_size: -; j_call: TRBJ1-2; d_call: TRBD1; cdr3_nt: TGTGCCAGCAGCCAAACAGGACAGGGTCACTATGGCTACACCTTC; cdr3_aa: CASSQTGQGHYGYTF
v_call: TRBV7-8; clone_size: few; j_call: TRBJ2-7; d_call: -; cdr3_nt: TGTGCCAGCAGCTTTCGGCGGGACTCCTACGAGCAGTACTTC; cdr3_aa: CASSFRRDSYEQYF
v_call: TRBV2; clone_size: -; j_call: TRBJ2-3; d_call: TRBD2; cdr3_nt: TGTGCCAGCAGACTAGCGGCAGGTACGCAGTATTTT; cdr3_aa: CASRLAAGTQYF
v_call: TRBV18; clone_size: -; j_call: TRBJ1-1; d_call: -; cdr3_nt: TGTGCCAGCTCACCCAGGGTGGAGAACACTGAAGCTTTCTTT; cdr3_aa: CASSPRVENTEAFF
v_call: TRBV28; clone_size: -; j_call: TRBJ2-3; d_call: TRBD2; cdr3_nt: TGTGCCAGCAGCTCGACAGCCGGGACTAGCGGGAGGGCGGGAGATACGCAGTATTTT; cdr3_aa: CASSSTAGTSGRAGDTQYF
v_call: TRBV6-5; clone_size: once; j_call: TRBJ1-6; d_call: -; cdr3_nt: TGTGCCAGCAGTTATAAAGCTTCCTATAATTCACCCCTCCACTTT; cdr3_aa: CASSYKASYNSPLHF
v_call: TRBV7-9; clone_size: once; j_call: TRBJ2-3; d_call: -; cdr3_nt: TGTGCCAGCAGCTTAGGGGTGGCAGGGCTGGGCACAGATACGCAGTATTTT; cdr3_aa: CASSLGVAGLGTDTQYF
v_call: TRBV6-4; clone_size: -; j_call: TRBJ2-3; d_call: TRBD1; cdr3_nt: TGTGCCAGCGGAGAGACAGGGGGCTCTCCAGATACGCAGTATTTT; cdr3_aa: CASGETGGSPDTQYF
v_call: TRBV28; clone_size: -; j_call: TRBJ2-7; d_call: -; cdr3_nt: TGTGCCAGCAGTTTTCGGGTTCCCTACGAGCAGTACTTC; cdr3_aa: CASSFRVPYEQYF
v_call: TRBV4-3; clone_size: -; j_call: TRBJ1-5; d_call: -; cdr3_nt: TGCGCCAGCAGCCAAGCCGACGGCGACAGGACCCAGCATTTT; cdr3_aa: CASSQADGDRTQHF
v_call: TRBV7-2; clone_size: -; j_call: TRBJ2-1; d_call: -; cdr3_nt: TGTGCCAGCAGCTTAGATCGGGAGAATGAGCAGTTCTTC; cdr3_aa: CASSLDRENEQFF
v_call: TRBV5-1; clone_size: -; j_call: TRBJ2-7; d_call: -; cdr3_nt: TGCGCCAGCAGCTTGGGACCTGACAGCTACGAGCAGTACTTC; cdr3_aa: CASSLGPDSYEQYF
v_call: TRBV5-5; clone_size: once; j_call: TRBJ2-5; d_call: -; cdr3_nt: TGTGCCAGCAGCTTCCCAGGGGAAGAGACCCAGTACTTC; cdr3_aa: CASSFPGEETQYF
v_call: TRBV10-3; clone_size: -; j_call: TRBJ2-3; d_call: -; cdr3_nt: TGTGCCATCAGTCATGATCCTACTGCGGATACGCAGTATTTT; cdr3_aa: CAISHDPTADTQYF
v_call: TRBV19; clone_size: -; j_call: TRBJ2-1; d_call: TRBD2; cdr3_nt: TGTGCCAGTAGTATCTTGCTAGCGGTTGCGGGTGAGCAGTTCTTC; cdr3_aa: CASSILLAVAGEQFF
v_call: TRBV18; clone_size: once; j_call: TRBJ2-1; d_call: -; cdr3_nt: TGTGCCAGCTCACCACTCGGGACTCCTACCTCCTACAATGAGCAGTTCTTC; cdr3_aa: CASSPLGTPTSYNEQFF
v_call: TRBV9; clone_size: -; j_call: TRBJ1-2; d_call: -; cdr3_nt: TGTGCCAGCAGAGGGGCAATCTCCTATGGCTACACCTTC; cdr3_aa: CASRGAISYGYTF
v_call: TRBV7-9; clone_size: -; j_call: TRBJ2-7; d_call: -; cdr3_nt: TGTTCCAGCAGCTATCGAGCAACGGAGGAGCAGTACTTC; cdr3_aa: CSSSYRATEEQYF
v_call: TRBV19; clone_size: -; j_call: TRBJ1-4; d_call: -; cdr3_nt: TGTGCCAGTACCCAGTTTGCAACTAATGAAAAACTGTTTTTT; cdr3_aa: CASTQFATNEKLFF
v_call: TRBV4-3; clone_size: -; j_call: TRBJ2-7; d_call: -; cdr3_nt: TGCGCCAGCAGCCACCGAGGCGAGCAGTACTTC; cdr3_aa: CASSHRGEQYF
v_call: TRBV2; clone_size: -; j_call: TRBJ2-2; d_call: TRBD2; cdr3_nt: TGTGCCAGCAGTCGTAGCGGGAGGGCCTGGGGCGGGGAGCTGTTTTTT; cdr3_aa: CASSRSGRAWGGELFF
v_call: TRBV6-1; clone_size: -; j_call: TRBJ1-5; d_call: -; cdr3_nt: TGTGCCAGCAGTGAAGGAAAGAGTTCGTTATCGCCCCAGCATTTT; cdr3_aa: CASSEGKSSLSPQHF
v_call: TRBV7-6; clone_size: -; j_call: TRBJ1-2; d_call: -; cdr3_nt: TGTGCCAGCAGCTCCTCAGCCGGGACACCCCACGGCTACACCTTC; cdr3_aa: CASSSSAGTPHGYTF
v_call: TRBV29-1; clone_size: -; j_call: TRBJ1-1; d_call: TRBD1; cdr3_nt: TGCAGCGTTGAGGGGGACAGGGCCCGCTATGAAGCTTTCTTT; cdr3_aa: CSVEGDRARYEAFF
v_call: TRBV5-5; clone_size: -; j_call: TRBJ2-5; d_call: -; cdr3_nt: TGTGCCAGCAGCTTATACGGTAAACAAGAGACCCAGTACTTC; cdr3_aa: CASSLYGKQETQYF
v_call: TRBV9; clone_size: -; j_call: TRBJ2-2; d_call: -; cdr3_nt: TGTGCCAGCAGCCCCACGACGAGGGGGGGGACCGGGGAGCTGTTTTTT; cdr3_aa: CASSPTTRGGTGELFF